Listed below are T cell receptor beta chains from one sample, sequenced in a study of blood T cell repertoires in COVID-19. Libraries were prepared by immunoSEQ multiplex PCR; TCRdb keeps only in-frame clonotypes and omits some of them. The table records more than 75,000 clones, 70% to 90% of them present only once. The sequencing input was peripheral blood. These receptors came from a man at least 80 years old with active or convalescent COVID-19. Each CDR3 is given with its conserved first and last residue. A D gene is named only where the DNA matches it firmly. The size entry is marked missing in some rows and otherwise reads once, few, many or a size class.

TRBJ1-6 TRBV5-1 TRBD1 NA CASSYGTAESSYNSPLHF TGCGCCAGCAGCTACGGGACAGCCGAGAGCTCCTATAATTCACCCCTCCACTTT
TRBJ2-1 TRBV7-3 NA NA CASSPKPSSSYNEQFF TGTGCCAGCAGCCCGAAACCATCGAGCTCCTACAATGAGCAGTTCTTC
TRBJ2-5 TRBV12-3/TRBV12-4 NA NA CASIQIGQETQYF TGTGCCAGCATCCAAATCGGGCAAGAGACCCAGTACTTC
TRBJ2-7 TRBV5-1 NA NA CASSLGQVLYEQYF TGCGCCAGCAGCTTGGGCCAGGTACTCTACGAGCAGTACTTC
TRBJ2-6 TRBV30 TRBD1 once CGTGLSGANVLTF TGTGGGACAGGCCTCTCTGGGGCCAACGTCCTGACTTTC
TRBJ1-5 TRBV30 NA NA CAWSTGMSNQPQHF TGTGCCTGGAGCACAGGGATGAGCAATCAGCCCCAGCATTTT
TRBJ2-1 TRBV19 TRBD1 NA CASSSTGGVNNEQFF TGTGCCAGTAGTTCGACAGGGGGCGTCAACAATGAGCAGTTCTTC
TRBJ2-1 TRBV5-1 NA NA CASSLVSSYNEQFF TGCGCCAGCAGCTTGGTTAGTTCCTACAATGAGCAGTTCTTC
TRBJ2-3 TRBV30 TRBD1 few CAWSDGTGAADTQYF TGTGCCTGGAGCGACGGGACAGGGGCGGCAGATACGCAGTATTTT
TRBJ1-1 TRBV28 TRBD1 once CASSFPGQGGGTEAFF TGTGCCAGCAGTTTCCCTGGACAGGGCGGGGGCACTGAAGCTTTCTTT
TRBJ2-1 TRBV19 TRBD1 NA CASIGRQGKNEQFF TGTGCCAGTATTGGGAGACAGGGAAAGAATGAGCAGTTCTTC
TRBJ2-7 TRBV29-1 NA NA CSVGDNSYEQYF TGCAGCGTTGGGGACAATTCCTACGAGCAGTACTTC
TRBJ2-1 TRBV9 TRBD2 NA CASSLRLAAYNEQFF TGTGCCAGCAGCCTTAGACTAGCAGCCTACAATGAGCAGTTCTTC
TRBJ2-2 TRBV19 TRBD2 NA CASSTRLAGGSKNTGELFF TGTGCCAGTAGTACAAGACTAGCGGGAGGGTCAAAGAACACCGGGGAGCTGTTTTTT
TRBJ2-1 TRBV18 NA NA CASSPNQLGEGSYNEQFF TGTGCCAGCTCACCGAACCAGTTGGGAGAGGGCTCCTACAATGAGCAGTTCTTC
TRBJ2-3 TRBV19 NA NA CASSASAGSTDTQYF TGTGCCAGTAGCGCCTCTGCGGGAAGCACAGATACGCAGTATTTT
TRBJ2-7 TRBV2 TRBD2 once CASFSAGDYYEQYF TGTGCCAGCTTTTCAGCGGGAGACTACTACGAGCAGTACTTC
TRBJ2-7 TRBV15 TRBD1 NA CATSGGTGIYEQYF TGTGCCACCAGTGGAGGGACAGGGATCTACGAGCAGTACTTC
TRBJ2-7 TRBV6-6 TRBD2 NA CASSWTSGSEQYF TGTGCCAGCAGTTGGACTAGCGGGAGTGAGCAGTACTTC
TRBJ2-7 TRBV7-2 TRBD2 few CASSPVPSGRGEQYF TGTGCCAGCAGCCCGGTTCCTAGCGGGCGGGGCGAGCAGTACTTC
TRBJ1-4 TRBV28 TRBD1 NA CASSFAGGRVLATNEKLFF TGTGCCAGCAGTTTCGCAGGGGGCAGAGTACTGGCAACTAATGAAAAACTGTTTTTT
TRBJ1-6 TRBV28 NA NA CASRGLSFIPTPLHF TGTGCCAGCCGTGGGCTCTCCTTTATCCCAACACCCCTCCACTTT
TRBJ2-2 TRBV7-2 NA NA CASSLRGLHPTTGELFF TGTGCCAGCAGCTTAAGAGGACTCCACCCAACTACCGGGGAGCTGTTTTTT
TRBJ1-4 TRBV30 NA NA CAWSVGQGDEKLFF TGTGCCTGGAGTGTAGGGCAGGGCGATGAAAAACTGTTTTTT
TRBJ1-4 TRBV29-1 NA NA CSVEEAGSEKLFF TGCAGCGTTGAAGAAGCAGGGTCGGAAAAACTGTTTTTT
TRBJ2-7 TRBV29-1 NA NA CSVGFGGGEQYF TGCAGCGTTGGGTTCGGGGGTGGCGAGCAGTACTTC
TRBJ2-1 TRBV14 TRBD2 once CASRGAGGSYNEQFF TGTGCCAGCAGAGGGGCGGGAGGGTCCTACAATGAGCAGTTCTTC
TRBJ1-2 TRBV6-5 NA NA CASSSYGSDYGYTF TGTGCCAGCAGCTCTTACGGGTCGGACTATGGCTACACCTTC
TRBJ1-1 TRBV6-5 TRBD1 once CASTPGQGLNTEAFF TGTGCCAGCACCCCGGGACAGGGGCTGAACACTGAAGCTTTCTTT
TRBJ2-1 TRBV5-1 TRBD1 NA CASSLVGGQGRNEQFF TGCGCCAGCAGCTTGGTAGGGGGACAGGGGCGGAATGAGCAGTTCTTC
TRBJ2-2 TRBV28 TRBD2 NA CASGLAGVTGELFF TGTGCCAGCGGGTTAGCGGGAGTCACCGGGGAGCTGTTTTTT
TRBJ2-3 TRBV4-2 TRBD2 NA CASSQQPSGGTDTQYF TGTGCCAGCAGCCAACAACCTAGCGGGGGTACAGATACGCAGTATTTT
TRBJ2-2 TRBV18 TRBD2 NA CASSPGGLAGLTGELFF TGTGCCAGCTCACCGGGGGGACTAGCGGGACTCACCGGGGAGCTGTTTTTT
TRBJ1-1 TRBV2 NA NA CASSEGWGNTEAFF TGTGCCAGCAGCGAAGGTTGGGGCAACACTGAAGCTTTCTTT
TRBJ2-2 TRBV5-4 NA NA CASSLSGLLSGELFF TGTGCCAGCAGCTTATCTGGACTTTTAAGCGGGGAGCTGTTTTTT
TRBJ1-2 TRBV7-9 NA NA CASSLGLPLHGYTF TGTGCCAGCAGCTTAGGACTACCACTGCATGGCTACACCTTC
TRBJ2-1 TRBV7-2 TRBD1 NA CASSLAKRRDSLGEQFF TGTGCCAGCAGCTTAGCGAAGAGACGGGACAGCCTGGGAGAGCAGTTCTTC
TRBJ2-7 TRBV28 TRBD2 NA CASSLLAGGSYEQYF TGTGCCAGCAGTTTATTAGCGGGAGGTTCCTACGAGCAGTACTTC
TRBJ1-1 TRBV25-1 NA NA CASSGSGRWNTEAFF TGTGCCAGCAGTGGGTCAGGTCGGTGGAACACTGAAGCTTTCTTT
TRBJ2-1 TRBV7-2 TRBD2 NA CASSLAGLAGYLTGEQFF TGTGCCAGCAGCTTAGCGGGGCTAGCGGGATATCTTACAGGTGAGCAGTTCTTC
TRBJ1-6 TRBV5-4 NA NA CASSQEGLLSPLHF TGTGCCAGCAGCCAGGAGGGGCTACTTTCACCCCTCCACTTT
TRBJ2-1 TRBV2 TRBD2 NA CASLLAGDNEQFF TGTGCCAGCCTACTAGCGGGAGACAATGAGCAGTTCTTC
TRBJ2-7 TRBV7-9 NA once CASSSASGTNSYEQYF TGTGCCAGCAGCTCCGCCTCCGGGACAAACTCCTACGAGCAGTACTTC
TRBJ1-1 TRBV19 NA NA CASSIGGSTEAFF TGTGCCAGTAGTATAGGGGGCTCCACTGAAGCTTTCTTT
TRBJ1-3 TRBV3-1/TRBV3-2 NA NA CASTLRGSSGNTIYF TGTGCCAGCACCCTCCGCGGCTCCTCTGGAAACACCATATATTTT
TRBJ1-5 TRBV15 NA NA CATSWDNSNQPQHF TGTGCCACCAGTTGGGACAATAGCAATCAGCCCCAGCATTTT
TRBJ2-7 TRBV7-9 NA few CASSFTGSYEQYF TGTGCCAGCAGCTTTACCGGCTCCTACGAGCAGTACTTC
TRBJ1-1 TRBV28 TRBD1 NA CASSIPGQGAVAFF TGTGCCAGCAGTATACCGGGACAGGGGGCAGTAGCTTTCTTT
TRBJ1-5 TRBV5-8 NA NA CASSFARSATDSNQPQHF TGTGCCAGCAGCTTCGCGCGTTCTGCGACAGATAGCAATCAGCCCCAGCATTTT